Listed here are 30 T cell receptor beta chains from one sample, sequenced in a study of vaccination effects on CD4 cells after COVID-19. Antigen specificity for these receptors is unknown. Antigen-specific CD4+ T cells were expanded with viral peptide pools in the ViraFEST assay before sequencing. Following a roughly 11-day culture, CD4+ T cells were purified. None of these healthy vaccinees had been infected with SARS-CoV-2 before vaccination. Clones were read by immunoSEQ multiplex PCR, and TCRdb kept only the in-frame ones, dropping some. The table lists 78,000 or so clones, 78% of them singletons. Here the sequenced sample was CD4+ T cells from PBMCs cultured with SARS-CoV-2 spike peptides, taken before COVID-19 vaccination. The source is a human donor who received a COVID-19 vaccine.

This clone was observed a few times. CDR3 residues: CATSDRGYGYTF. The CDR3 DNA is TGTGCCACCAGTGATCGGGGCTATGGCTACACCTTC. The chain uses TRBV24-1 and TRBJ1-2, with unresolved D. V shed 3 bases and J shed 4 bases, with 5 bases lying between them. The CDR3 runs 12 residues. Germline CDR1 reads KGHDR; CDR2 reads SFDVKD.

V gene TRBV10-1 combines with J gene TRBJ2-2; weak D call: TRBD1 (5 bases). CDR3 length: 15 residues. Trimming left V 3 bases short and J 4 bases short, with 12 bases between. From germline, CDR1 is WNHNN and CDR2 SYGVQD (reference sequence). The CDR3 region has the DNA TGCGCCAGCAGTGATGCGAGACAGAGCACCGGGGAGCTGTTTTTT. Encoded protein: CASSDARQSTGELFF.

This chain links TRBV20-1 with TRBJ1-2, with 7 nucleotides matching TRBD1. Germline CDR1 DFQATT, CDR2 SNEGSKA (reference sequence). The junction had 5 bases not matched to a gene; V was cut back by 5 bases and J by 8 bases. This CDR3 is 11 amino acids long. The CDR3: CSALYRGGYTF. The DNA of the CDR3 is TGCAGTGCTTTATACAGGGGCGGCTACACCTTC.

The chain couples TRBV7-3 to TRBJ1-1, with a tentative D call TRBD1 (5 bases). The CDR3 is made up of 13 amino acids. Looked up from germline, CDR1 is SGHTA and CDR2 is FQGTGA. The V and J ends lost 4 bases and 5 bases respectively, with 11 bases between them. CDR3 protein: CASSWGGGTEAFF. In nucleotides, the CDR3 is TGTGCCAGCAGCTGGGGTGGGGGGACTGAAGCTTTCTTT.

The CDR3 loop is CASTSGGAYTQYF. CDR3 DNA: TGTGCCAGCACCAGCGGGGGGGCGTATACGCAGTATTTT. The chain is built from TRBV6-5 and TRBJ2-3, with 10 bases matching TRBD2. V was clipped by 7 bases and J by 7 bases; unmatched bases: 5. The CDR3 consists of 13 residues. Germline loops: CDR1 MNHEY, CDR2 SVGAGI.

The chain combines TRBV12-3 or TRBV12-4 with TRBJ2-5; D may be TRBD1 or TRBD2 (5 bases each). This CDR3 is 12 amino acids long. V was trimmed by 11 bases and J by 4 bases, leaving 14 bases between them. This CDR3 reads CAGAIRGETQYF. DNA for the CDR3: TGTGCCGGGGCTATCCGGGGAGAGACCCAGTACTTC.

The genes are TRBV7-2 and TRBJ2-7; weak D call: TRBD1 (6 bases). This CDR3 is built from 13 residues. Trimming shortened V by 2 bases and J by 7 bases, and 12 bases separated the two germline ends. Germline CDR1 and CDR2: SGHTA and FQGNSA. CDR3 DNA sequence: TGTGCCAGCAGCTTAAGCACAGGGCAAGAGCAGTACGTC. This translates into CASSLSTGQEQYV.

The genes are TRBV19 and TRBJ1-5, with D unresolved. The V and J ends lost 6 bases and 5 bases respectively, with 14 bases between them. Per germline, CDR1 LNHDA and CDR2 SQIVND (reference sequence). The CDR3 is made up of 14 amino acids. Here the CDR3 reads CASSSADSYQPQHF. As DNA, the CDR3 is TGTGCCAGTAGCTCGGCGGACTCCTATCAGCCCCAGCATTTT.

This clone came up once. The chain recombines TRBV5-1 with TRBJ2-3, with D perhaps matching TRBD1 (5 bases). The germline V gene encodes CDR1 SGHRS and CDR2 YFSETQ. The CDR3 spans 12 residues. V was trimmed by 4 bases and J by 7 bases, leaving 10 bases between them. The CDR3 loop is CASSEQGNTQYF. As DNA, the CDR3 is TGCGCCAGCAGCGAGCAGGGTAATACGCAGTATTTT.

This clone was counted only a few times. This chain uses TRBV10-3 with TRBJ1-5, with no clear D. Germline values: CDR1 ENHRY, CDR2 SYGVKD. The CDR3 totals 13 residues. V was trimmed by 4 bases and J by 0 bases, leaving 4 bases between them. This CDR3 is CAISVGSNQPQHF. The CDR3 region has the DNA TGTGCCATCAGTGTGGGTAGCAATCAGCCCCAGCATTTT.

This sequence joins TRBV5-4 and TRBJ1-1; D gene uncertain. Germline V gene data show CDR1 as SGHNT and CDR2 as YYREEE (reference sequence). Trimming took 2 bases from V and 1 from J, leaving 6 bases between them. This CDR3 has 13 amino acids. CDR3 nucleotides: TGTGCCAGCAGCTTTGACAAGAACACTGAAGCTTTCTTT. This encodes CASSFDKNTEAFF.

The sample holds a few counts of this clone. The CDR3 coding sequence is TGTGCCACCAGAGGACAGAGCACAGATACGCAGTATTTT. It is translated as CATRGQSTDTQYF. J is TRBJ2-3 and V is TRBV24-1, with D possibly being TRBD1 (6 bases). Germline assignment: CDR1 KGHDR and CDR2 SFDVKD. V was trimmed by 7 bases and J by 0 bases, leaving 7 bases between them. The CDR3 consists of 13 residues.

V usage is TRBV2 and J usage is TRBJ2-5, with TRBD1 matching over 7 bases. This CDR3 region has 13 residues. The germline gives CDR1 SNHLY, CDR2 FYNNEI. With V trimmed by 4 bases and J by 1 base, 0 bases remained unmatched. The CDR3 is CASSGDSQETQYF. DNA of the CDR3: TGTGCCAGCAGTGGGGACAGCCAAGAGACCCAGTACTTC.

This chain joins TRBV25-1 and TRBJ2-3; D is unresolved. CDR3 length: 14 residues. Per the germline V gene, CDR1 is MGHDK and CDR2 is SYGVNS. V gave up 3 bases and J gave up 4 bases, with 11 bases separating them. CDR3 nucleotide sequence: TGTGCCAGCAGTGACCTTCGAGGACCAGATACGCAGTATTTT. Translating it yields CASSDLRGPDTQYF. Full variable domain (missing parts from reference TRBV25-1 and TRBJ2-3): EADIYQTPRYLVIGTGKKITLECSQTMGHDKMYWYQQDPGMELHLIHYSYGVNSTEKGDLSSESTVSRIRTEHFPLTLESARPSHTSQYLCASSDLRGPDTQYFGPGTRLTVL.

V usage is TRBV6-5 and J usage is TRBJ1-6; 8 positions match TRBD1. CDR3 size: 15 residues. Germline CDR1 is MNHEY and CDR2 is SVGAGI. The V and J ends lost 6 bases and 5 bases, in that order; junction bases with no gene match: 6. CDR3 region: CASREDRVHNSPLHF. In DNA, the CDR3 is TGTGCCAGCAGAGAGGACAGGGTCCATAATTCACCCCTCCACTTT.

The genes are TRBV3-1 (or the pseudogene TRBV3-2) and TRBJ2-1; unclear D gene. This CDR3 comprises 12 residues. Germline values: CDR1 LGHDT, CDR2 YNNKEL (reference sequence). V lost 1 base and J lost 7, with 5 bases in between. DNA for the CDR3: TGTGCCAGCAGCCAAGTGGGTAATGAGCAGTTCTTC. Amino acid sequence: CASSQVGNEQFF.

This chain connects TRBV5-1 to TRBJ2-1; D may be TRBD2 (6 bases). This CDR3 has 15 amino acids. Germline V gives CDR1 SGHRS, CDR2 YFSETQ. Deletions cut 5 bases from V and 4 bases from J, with 16 bases between. CDR3 nucleotide sequence: TGCGCCAGCAGAGGTCGGGGGATGGCTTACAATGAGCAGTTCTTC. This translates into CASRGRGMAYNEQFF.

This clone appeared once. The V and J genes are TRBV7-9 and TRBJ2-3; D ambiguous. This CDR3 has 15 amino acids. The V gene's germline CDR1 is SEHNR and CDR2 FQNEAQ (reference sequence). V was shortened by 7 bases and J by 0 bases, with 14 bases between the two germline ends. CDR3 region: CASTSRRASTDTQYF. CDR3 sequence (DNA): TGTGCCAGCACCTCGCGACGAGCTAGCACAGATACGCAGTATTTT.

This sequence joins TRBV9 and TRBJ2-3; D remains unclear. Deletions cut 4 bases from V and 7 bases from J, with 19 bases between. Germline CDR1 reads SGDLS; CDR2 reads YYNGEE. The CDR3 spans 15 residues. CDR3 in amino acids: CASSPNPKTTHTQYF. The CDR3 bases are TGTGCCAGCAGCCCGAACCCCAAAACAACCCATACGCAGTATTTT.

The genes are TRBV3-1 (or the pseudogene TRBV3-2) and TRBJ2-5, with unresolved D. The CDR3 runs 14 residues. V shed 1 base and J shed 0 bases, with 6 bases lying between them. Germline CDR1 LGHDT, CDR2 YNNKEL (reference sequence). The CDR3 nucleotides are TGTGCCAGCAGCCAAGCGCTGTACCAAGAGACCCAGTACTTC. It codes for CASSQALYQETQYF.

The chain is built from TRBV10-1 and TRBJ2-3, with D perhaps TRBD2 (5 bases). The CDR3 runs 14 residues. The V end was cut by 8 bases, the J end by 2 bases, with 14 bases between. Germline-derived CDR1 and CDR2 are WNHNN and SYGVQD (reference sequence). The CDR3: CASGSGVFTDTQYF. In nucleotides, the CDR3 is TGCGCCAGCGGGAGTGGGGTATTCACAGATACGCAGTATTTT.

The rearrangement links TRBV5-1 to TRBJ1-4; D is undetermined. CDR1 is SGHRS, CDR2 YFSETQ, per germline. The V end was cut by 4 bases, the J end by 4 bases, with 11 bases between. CDR3 size: 14 residues. The CDR3: CASSQLGVNEKLFF. The CDR3 DNA reads TGCGCCAGCAGCCAACTGGGTGTTAATGAAAAACTGTTTTTT.

This chain joins TRBV12-5 and TRBJ1-6; D not certain. In germline, CDR1 is LGHNT, CDR2 FRNRAP. The CDR3 is made up of 14 amino acids. The ends were cut back, 1 base at V and 7 bases at J, with 8 bases in the middle. The CDR3 loop is CASGLDGENSPLHF. DNA for the CDR3: TGTGCTAGTGGTTTGGACGGCGAGAATTCACCCCTCCACTTT.

V and J are TRBV30 and TRBJ1-2, with 9 bases matching TRBD1. Germline assignment: CDR1 GTSNPN and CDR2 SVGIG (reference sequence). Trimming at V came to 4 bases and at J to 7 bases, leaving 10 bases not matched to a gene. There are 14 residues in the CDR3. The CDR3 nucleotides are TGTGCCTGGACTCCGGGACAGGGTATGAGTGGCTACACCTTC. Amino acid sequence: CAWTPGQGMSGYTF.

This sequence joins TRBV15 and TRBJ1-1; 10 bases align to TRBD1. This CDR3 is 16 amino acids long. The germline CDR1 and CDR2 sequences are LNHNV and YYDKDF (reference sequence). Trimming cost V 2 bases and J 6 bases; bases outside gene matches: 9. The DNA for the CDR3 is TGTGCCACCAGCAGATCTGGGGGACAGGGGTTGGCTGAAGCTTTCTTT. It encodes CATSRSGGQGLAEAFF.

This clone came up a few times. CDR3 loop: CASSLRQGPYEQYV. CDR3 DNA: TGTGCCAGCAGCCTGCGACAAGGGCCCTACGAGCAGTACGTC. The genes are TRBV7-8 and TRBJ2-7, with D unclear. The V gene's germline CDR1 is SGHVS and CDR2 FQNEAQ. Trimming pared 5 bases from V and 2 bases from J, leaving 13 bases between. The CDR3 covers 14 residues.

The chain employs TRBV2 and TRBJ1-5; D remains ambiguous. Trimming cost V 5 bases and J 4 bases, with 9 bases left between them. This CDR3 is 13 amino acids long. Germline V gene sequence: CDR1 SNHLY, CDR2 FYNNEI. This CDR3 is CASSFQANQPQHF. DNA for the CDR3: TGTGCCAGCAGTTTTCAGGCGAATCAGCCCCAGCATTTT.

V and J are TRBV11-3 and TRBJ2-3, with 9 positions matching TRBD1. The germline V gene encodes CDR1 SGHNT and CDR2 YENEEA. J was trimmed by 0 bases and V by 5 bases; bases with no gene match: 3. This CDR3 is built from 15 residues. The CDR3 loop is CASSPQGASTDTQYF. CDR3 coding DNA: TGTGCCAGCAGCCCACAGGGGGCGAGCACAGATACGCAGTATTTT.

CDR3 DNA: TGTGCCACCGGGGGGAAAGATCCCTACAATGAGCAGTTCTTC. The encoded protein is CATGGKDPYNEQFF. V usage is TRBV24-1 and J usage is TRBJ2-1, with a tentative D call TRBD2 (6 bases). This CDR3 comprises 14 residues. The V and J ends lost 9 bases and 2 bases respectively, with 13 bases between them. From germline, CDR1 is KGHDR and CDR2 SFDVKD.

The rearrangement joins TRBV11-2 to TRBJ2-5; 8 bases line up with TRBD1. Losses at the gene ends were 5 bases for V and 5 bases for J; bases not matched to a gene: 10. CDR1 SGHAT and CDR2 FQNNGV come from the germline V gene. The CDR3 is 15 amino acids. The CDR3 here is CASSPAAGGWETQYF. The CDR3 region has the DNA TGTGCCAGCAGCCCCGCCGCAGGGGGCTGGGAGACCCAGTACTTC.